The present T cell receptor beta chain was sequenced within a study of blood T cell repertoires in COVID-19 (TCRdb year 2020). The study in broad terms: The collaborator samples originated in the United States, Italy and Spain and spanned the acute and convalescent phases of COVID-19. Where HLA class I and class II types were available, the types were taken from metadata supplied by the sample provider, not from assay-based typing. A freely available public database, intended as a resource for researchers studying the immune response to SARS-CoV-2, is where the repertoires were released. The sample metadata nearly always contained a de-identified subject ID, COVID-19 status, age in years and sex. The dataset comprised deeply sampled blood TCRbeta repertoires from subjects exposed to, actively infected with, or recovered from COVID-19. The samples were drawn from the first 160 participants of the ongoing ImmuneRACE study and from 1,200 or so subjects provided by 6 global collaborators. The prospective study material was composed of cDNA or gDNA derived from T cells, B-cell-depleted T cells, or PBMCs. Paper-wide results and their limitations: The quantity of clinical and demographic metadata differed by source and by participant and was supplied without curation.

TCRbeta CDR3 regions were amplified from genomic DNA using the immunoSEQ Assay, a bias-controlled multiplex PCR. Turning to the authors' computational methods: Nucleated cell counts per sample were estimated from amplification of reference gene primers within the assay. To quantify the absolute abundance of each unique TCRbeta CDR3 rearrangement, sequence reads were collapsed and filtered. For each sample, productive Simpson clonality was calculated as the square root of Simpson's diversity index over productive rearrangements. The table was pulled from immuneACCESS by TCRdb, which kept in-frame rearrangements only. Such tables lose some clones; where checked, under half of the loss comes from unresolved V genes, and the rest has no known cause. V and J calls and clone size come straight from that table; D and trimming were deduced from the DNA. In all, the sample holds 250,000 to 350,000 clones, and about nine tenths of those were seen once. 0.85% to 1% of the sample is in the top ten clones.

The germline V gene yields SGHRS for CDR1 and YFSETQ for CDR2. The junction shows trimming of 3 bases on V and 2 bases on J, and the gene matches do not reach 5 bases of it. The CDR3 has 14 amino acids, counting the end cysteine and phenylalanine. Just the 42-base CDR3 DNA is kept, in frame starting at base 1. Worth noting for this clone: What antigen it recognizes has not been identified. Per-base quality was not reported, and no clone a single base away is much larger than it.

Samples from volunteer blood donors who had recovered from COVID-19 were contributed by a second Seattle source. Collaborating institutions collected whole blood in K2EDTA tubes following their own protocols. For TCRbeta analysis, collaborators shipped samples as frozen whole blood, isolated PBMCs, or DNA extracted from either of those sample types. The V and J genes are TRBV5-1 and TRBJ2-7, with TRBD2 matching 7 junction bases. The clonotype originates from a woman aged 40-49 years who had recovered from COVID-19. Source material: peripheral blood. The CDR3 sequence is CASSWTSDAYEQYF. The DNA sequence is as follows: TGCGCCAGCAGCTGGACTAGTGACGCCTACGAGCAGTACTTC.